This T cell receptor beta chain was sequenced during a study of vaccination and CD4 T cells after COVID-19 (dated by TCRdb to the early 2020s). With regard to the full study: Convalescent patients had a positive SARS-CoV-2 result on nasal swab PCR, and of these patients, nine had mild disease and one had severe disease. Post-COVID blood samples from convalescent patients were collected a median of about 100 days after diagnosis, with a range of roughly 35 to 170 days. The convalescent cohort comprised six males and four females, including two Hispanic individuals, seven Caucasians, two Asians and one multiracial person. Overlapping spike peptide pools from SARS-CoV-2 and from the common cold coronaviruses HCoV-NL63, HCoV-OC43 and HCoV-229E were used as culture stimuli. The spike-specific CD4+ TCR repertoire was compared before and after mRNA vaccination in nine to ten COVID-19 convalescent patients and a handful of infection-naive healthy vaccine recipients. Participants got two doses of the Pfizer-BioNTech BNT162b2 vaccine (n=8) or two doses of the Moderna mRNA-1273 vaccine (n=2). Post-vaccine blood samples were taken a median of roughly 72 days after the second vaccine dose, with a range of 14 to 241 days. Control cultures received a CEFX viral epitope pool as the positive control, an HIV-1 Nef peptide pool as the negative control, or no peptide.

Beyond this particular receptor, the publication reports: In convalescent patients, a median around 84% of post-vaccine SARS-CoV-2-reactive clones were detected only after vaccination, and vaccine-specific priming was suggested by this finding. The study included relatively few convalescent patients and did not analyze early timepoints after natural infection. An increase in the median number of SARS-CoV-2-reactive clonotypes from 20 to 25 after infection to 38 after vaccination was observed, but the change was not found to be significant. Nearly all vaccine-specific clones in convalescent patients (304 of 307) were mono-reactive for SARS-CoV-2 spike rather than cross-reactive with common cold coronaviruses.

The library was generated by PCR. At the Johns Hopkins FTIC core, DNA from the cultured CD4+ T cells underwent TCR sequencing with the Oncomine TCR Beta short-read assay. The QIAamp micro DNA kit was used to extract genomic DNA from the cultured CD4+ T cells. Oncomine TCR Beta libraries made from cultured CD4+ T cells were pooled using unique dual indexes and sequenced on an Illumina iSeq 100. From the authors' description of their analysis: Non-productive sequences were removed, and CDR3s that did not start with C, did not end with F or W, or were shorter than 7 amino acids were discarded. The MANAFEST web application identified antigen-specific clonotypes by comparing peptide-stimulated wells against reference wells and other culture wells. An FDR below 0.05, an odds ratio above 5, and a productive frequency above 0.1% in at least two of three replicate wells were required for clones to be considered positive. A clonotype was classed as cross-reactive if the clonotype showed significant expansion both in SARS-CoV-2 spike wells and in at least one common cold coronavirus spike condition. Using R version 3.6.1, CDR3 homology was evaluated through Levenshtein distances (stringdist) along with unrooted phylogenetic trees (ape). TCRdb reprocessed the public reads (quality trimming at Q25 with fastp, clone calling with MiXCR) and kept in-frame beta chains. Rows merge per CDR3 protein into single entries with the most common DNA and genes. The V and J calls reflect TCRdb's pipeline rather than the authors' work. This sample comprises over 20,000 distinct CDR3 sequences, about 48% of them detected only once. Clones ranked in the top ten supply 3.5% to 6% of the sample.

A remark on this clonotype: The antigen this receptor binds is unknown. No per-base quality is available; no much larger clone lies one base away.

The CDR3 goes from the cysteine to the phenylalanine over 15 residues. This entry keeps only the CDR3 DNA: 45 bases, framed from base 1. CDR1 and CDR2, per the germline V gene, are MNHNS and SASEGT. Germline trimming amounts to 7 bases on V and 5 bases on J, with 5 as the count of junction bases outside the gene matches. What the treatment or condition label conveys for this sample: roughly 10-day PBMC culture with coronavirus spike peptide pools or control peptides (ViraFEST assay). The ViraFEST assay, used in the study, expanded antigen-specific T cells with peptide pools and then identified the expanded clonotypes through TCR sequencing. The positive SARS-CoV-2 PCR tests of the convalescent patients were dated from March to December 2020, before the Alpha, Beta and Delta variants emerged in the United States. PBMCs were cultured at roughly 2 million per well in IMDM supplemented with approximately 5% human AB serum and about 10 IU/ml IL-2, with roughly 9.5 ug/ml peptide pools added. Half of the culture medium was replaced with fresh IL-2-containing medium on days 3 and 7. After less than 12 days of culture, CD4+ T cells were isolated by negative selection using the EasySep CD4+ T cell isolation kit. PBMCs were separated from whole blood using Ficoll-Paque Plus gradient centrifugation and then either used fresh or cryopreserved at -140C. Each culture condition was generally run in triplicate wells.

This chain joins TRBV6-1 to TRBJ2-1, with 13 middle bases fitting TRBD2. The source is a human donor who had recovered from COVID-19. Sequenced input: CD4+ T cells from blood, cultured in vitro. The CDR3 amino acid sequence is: CASNGLAGADNEQFF. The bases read TGTGCCAGCAACGGACTAGCGGGAGCGGACAATGAGCAGTTCTTC.